Listed here are 32 T cell receptor beta chains from one sample, sequenced in a study of blood T cells in healthy people across ages (dated by TCRdb to between 2015 and 2016). To prepare the library, 5' RACE was applied. Sequencing took place on an Illumina HiSeq 2500. A second PCR of 7 to 11 cycles was run with a J-beta primer mix and a sample-barcoded 5' primer. In TCRdb, the public reads were trimmed at Q25 with fastp and aligned with MiXCR, with productive beta chains retained. CDR3 protein sequences are deduplicated, and each keeps its most common genes and DNA. The table for this sample lists 900,000 to 950,000 distinct CDR3 sequences; roughly 28% of them were counted only once. Clones ranked in the top ten supply roughly 10% of the sample. The sample also formed part of further work on T cells of mothers and their children.

The sequenced material came from blood. The receptor source for this set is a woman aged 40-49 years in good health.

This clonotype was counted at least ten times. The chain recombines TRBV20-1 with TRBJ2-7; D is unresolved. The CDR3 consists of 15 residues. Germline loops: CDR1 DFQATT, CDR2 SNEGSKA (reference sequence). The ends were cut back, 0 bases at V and 0 bases at J, with 12 bases in the middle. CDR3 nucleotides: TGCAGTGCTAGAGAGTTAGCCCAAAGCTCCTACGAGCAGTACTTC. Amino acids: CSARELAQSSYEQYF.

Many counts were recorded for this clonotype. The chain is built from TRBV2 and TRBJ1-5; D remains ambiguous. The CDR3 has 15 residues. Per the germline V gene, CDR1 is SNHLY and CDR2 is FYNNEI. The germline V and J ends were trimmed by 3 bases and 0 bases, with 9 bases remaining between them. The CDR3 loop is CASSEEKSSNQPQHF. The CDR3, as DNA: TGTGCCAGCAGTGAGGAAAAGTCTAGCAATCAGCCCCAGCATTTT. The variable domain in full, with the rest retrieved from reference TRBV2 and TRBJ1-5, is EPEVTQTPSHQVTQMGQEVILRCVPISNHLYFYWYRQILGQKVEFLVSFYNNEISEKSEIFDDQFSVERPDGSNFTLKIRSTKLEDSAMYFCASSEEKSSNQPQHFGDGTRLSIL.

A remark on this clonotype: A much larger clone is a single base away; this may be a read error. J is TRBJ2-1 and V is TRBV4-1; TRBD1 might be the D (5 bases). Germline V CDR1 and CDR2: MGHRA, YSYEKL. The V end was cut by 3 bases, the J end by 8 bases, with 20 bases between. CDR3 length equals 16 residues. CDR3 region: CASSHGHRRLNDEQFF. In nucleotides, the CDR3 is TGCGCCAGCAGCCATGGTCACAGGCGGTTGAACGATGAGCAGTTCTTC.

The chain links TRBV29-1 to TRBJ1-2; tentative D call: TRBD1 (5 bases). The CDR3 sequence is 13 residues long. CDR1 is SQVTM and CDR2 is ANQGSEA in the germline V gene. V lost 4 bases and J lost 6, with 15 bases in between. The CDR3: CSVGRGPSNGYTF. CDR3 nucleotides: TGCAGCGTTGGGAGGGGCCCCTCTAATGGCTACACCTTC.

As concerns this clonotype: A read error may explain this, as a much larger clone is one base away. The rearrangement joins TRBV7-2 to TRBJ2-1; 10 positions match TRBD2. After removal of 10 bases from V and 12 bases from J, the junction contained 21 bases not matched to a gene. The CDR3 consists of 16 residues. The germline V gene encodes CDR1 SGHTA and CDR2 FQGNSA. This CDR3 is CATLTPGLAGARAQFF. The CDR3 DNA sequence: TGTGCCACCTTAACTCCTGGGCTAGCGGGGGCTCGGGCGCAGTTCTTC.

V usage is TRBV6-5 and J usage is TRBJ2-3; D remains unclear. The CDR3 length is 12 residues. V was shortened by 6 bases and J by 2 bases, with 6 bases between the two germline ends. Germline V gene data show CDR1 as MNHEY and CDR2 as SVGAGI. The CDR3 sequence: CASRATTDTQYF. For the CDR3, the DNA is TGTGCCAGCAGGGCTACCACAGATACGCAGTATTTT.

The chain couples TRBV7-3 to TRBJ2-7, with D perhaps matching TRBD1 (6 bases). The germline V gene has CDR1 SGHTA and CDR2 FQGTGA. V dropped 2 bases and J dropped 1 base, with 9 bases sitting between them. This CDR3 region has 14 residues. Written as DNA, the CDR3 is TGTGCCAGCAGCTTAGGGGACACATCCTACGAGCAGTACTTC. It translates to CASSLGDTSYEQYF.

This clonotype was observed a few times. The CDR3 reads CAWPPRARREQFF. The CDR3 nucleotides are TGTGCCTGGCCCCCTCGGGCTCGTCGGGAGCAGTTCTTC. The V call is TRBV30, the J call TRBJ2-1; no definite D call. The length of the CDR3 is 13 residues. Germline V gives CDR1 GTSNPN, CDR2 SVGIG (reference sequence). Trimming stripped 5 bases from V and 10 bases from J, with 18 bases between.

J is TRBJ2-7 and V is TRBV4-2, with 9 bases identical to TRBD1. The CDR3 covers 14 residues. V was pared by 4 bases and J by 5 bases, with 6 bases of the junction left unmatched. The germline gives CDR1 LGHNA, CDR2 YNFKEQ. The DNA for the CDR3 is TGTGCCAGCAGCCCCTGGACAGGGGCGGACGAGCAGTACTTC. Protein: CASSPWTGADEQYF.

In its sample, this clonotype was seen many times. J is TRBJ1-6 and V is TRBV12-3 or TRBV12-4; TRBD1 is a possible D gene (5 bases). CDR3 length: 15 residues. The V end lost 7 bases, the J end lost 3 bases, and 13 bases lay between the germline ends. CDR3 sequence reads: CASTSGDGYNSPLHF. In DNA, the CDR3 is TGTGCCAGCACCTCCGGGGACGGCTATAATTCACCCCTCCACTTT.

This clonotype was picked up a small number of times. A read error may be the cause here, since a much bigger clone is one base away. The rearrangement uses TRBV6-2 or TRBV6-3 and TRBJ2-7; D unclear. Germline CDR1 is MNHEY and CDR2 is SVGEGT. The CDR3 sequence is 14 residues long. CDR3 region: CAGSYTTSTYEQYF. For the CDR3, the DNA is TGTGCCGGCAGTTACACTACATCTACCTACGAGCAGTACTTC.

To note about this clonotype: Just one base apart from a much larger clone, this may be a read error. The V call is TRBV12-3 or TRBV12-4, the J call TRBJ1-5; TRBD1 agrees at 7 bases. The CDR3 extends over 13 amino acids. The CDR3: CAGRKQGRQPQHF. The CDR3 nucleotides are TGTGCCGGCAGGAAACAGGGGCGCCAGCCCCAGCATTTT.

The V and J genes are TRBV4-2 and TRBJ2-5; 12 positions match TRBD2. The CDR3 loop spans 18 amino acids. The V gene's germline CDR1 is LGHNA and CDR2 YNFKEQ. V lost 0 bases to trimming and J lost 2 bases; unmatched junction nucleotides: 7. CDR3 sequence (DNA): TGTGCCAGCAGCCAAGAACTAGCGGGGGGACGACTACAAGAGACCCAGTACTTC. The encoded protein is CASSQELAGGRLQETQYF.

The rearrangement uses TRBV18 and TRBJ2-3, with D possibly matching TRBD2 (6 bases). Germline V gene lookup returns CDR1 KGHSH and CDR2 LQKENI. The V end was cut by 6 bases, the J end by 6 bases, with 19 bases between. CDR3 length: 15 residues. Here the CDR3 reads CASSTSGLVSDTQYF. DNA for the CDR3: TGTGCCAGCTCTACCTCGGGACTCGTCTCGGATACGCAGTATTTT.

This clonotype appeared many times. The chain employs TRBV5-1 and TRBJ2-1; 9 bases map to TRBD1. CDR1 SGHRS and CDR2 YFSETQ come from the germline V gene. J lost 7 bases, V lost 5 bases, and 10 bases had no gene match. The CDR3 covers 15 residues. Here the CDR3 reads CASSSTLDRGNEQFF. The CDR3 nucleotides are TGCGCCAGCAGTTCCACTTTGGACAGGGGTAATGAGCAGTTCTTC.

The chain has TRBV5-4 and TRBJ2-7; 10 bases align to TRBD1. This CDR3 spans 15 amino acids. CDR1 and CDR2 from the germline V gene are SGHNT and YYREEE (reference sequence). Trimming removed 1 base from V and 4 bases from J; junction bases left unmatched: 5. This CDR3 reads CASSLTGTGVYEQYF. CDR3 bases: TGTGCCAGCAGCTTGACCGGGACAGGGGTGTACGAGCAGTACTTC. The full variable domain, completed using reference TRBV5-4 and TRBJ2-7, is ETGVTQSPTHLIKTRGQQVTLRCSSQSGHNTVSWYQQALGQGPQFIFQYYREEENGRGNFPPRFSGLQFPNYSSELNVNALELDDSALYLCASSLTGTGVYEQYFGPGTRLTVT.

This chain uses TRBV19 with TRBJ1-1, with 7 bases matching TRBD1. V shed 6 bases and J 0 bases; nucleotides not matched to a gene: 7. Germline values: CDR1 LNHDA, CDR2 SQIVND (reference sequence). CDR3 size: 15 residues. For the CDR3, the DNA is TGTGCCAGTAGGACAGGGCCCTATATGAACACTGAAGCTTTCTTT. This codes for CASRTGPYMNTEAFF. Full variable domain (missing parts from reference TRBV19 and TRBJ1-1): DGGITQSPKYLFRKEGQNVTLSCEQNLNHDAMYWYRQDPGQGLRLIYYSQIVNDFQKGDIAEGYSVSREKKESFPLTVTSAQKNPTAFYLCASRTGPYMNTEAFFGQGTRLTVV.

The J gene is TRBJ1-2, the V gene TRBV10-3; 8 nucleotides align to TRBD1. In germline, CDR1 is ENHRY, CDR2 SYGVKD. The junction had 10 bases not matched to a gene; V was cut back by 6 bases and J by 7 bases. The CDR3 sequence is 14 residues long. The CDR3 spells CAISEPGQEIGYTF. In nucleotides, the CDR3 is TGTGCCATCAGCGAACCGGGACAGGAAATTGGCTACACCTTC.

The V and J genes are TRBV7-8 and TRBJ2-2; 7 bases align to TRBD1. Trimming at V came to 5 bases and at J to 5 bases, leaving 20 bases not matched to a gene. The CDR3 loop spans 19 amino acids. CDR1 and CDR2 from the germline V gene are SGHVS and FQNEAQ. The CDR3 loop is CASSQSFRGGAVGTGELFF. The CDR3 DNA reads as TGTGCCAGCAGCCAATCTTTCCGAGGGGGCGCGGTAGGAACCGGGGAGCTGTTTTTT.

This sequence joins TRBV2 and TRBJ1-5; weak D call: TRBD1 (6 bases). The CDR3 covers 15 residues. Germline V lookup: CDR1 SNHLY, CDR2 FYNNEI. Trimming pared 3 bases from V and 0 bases from J, leaving 9 bases between. CDR3 nucleotides: TGTGCCAGCAGTGAGCAGGGGAGTAGCAATCAGCCCCAGCATTTT. It translates to CASSEQGSSNQPQHF.

This clonotype was seen many times. This chain uses TRBV12-3 or TRBV12-4 with TRBJ2-3, with D hard to call. Trimming took off 3 bases at V and 0 bases at J, with 13 bases between the two ends. The CDR3 is made up of 16 amino acids. The CDR3 sequence is CASSLVLLASTDTQYF. The CDR3 nucleotides are TGTGCCAGCAGTTTGGTCCTTCTGGCCAGCACAGATACGCAGTATTTT.

The gene calls are TRBV5-6 and TRBJ1-5; 11 bases fit TRBD1. This CDR3 region has 19 residues. V gave up 7 bases and J gave up 2 bases; unmatched junction bases: 17. The germline V gene encodes CDR1 SGHDT and CDR2 YYEEEE. The CDR3 DNA is TGTGCCAGCTTCCCTCTCCCGGACAGGGGGCGTAAGGGCAATCAGCCCCAGCATTTT. This encodes CASFPLPDRGRKGNQPQHF.

Many counts were recorded for this clonotype. The chain joins TRBV7-2 to TRBJ1-1, with D perhaps matching TRBD1 (6 bases). Trimming stripped 2 bases from V and 2 bases from J, with 9 bases between. The CDR3 length is 14 residues. The V gene's germline CDR1 is SGHTA and CDR2 FQGNSA. CDR3 coding DNA: TGTGCCAGCAGCTTACAGGGGAGTAACACTGAAGCTTTCTTT. As protein: CASSLQGSNTEAFF.

The chain couples TRBV20-1 to TRBJ1-1; D remains unclear. Germline CDR1 DFQATT, CDR2 SNEGSKA (reference sequence). This CDR3 is built from 13 residues. V lost 6 bases, J lost 0 bases, and 11 bases lay in between. The CDR3 bases are TGCAGTGCATCGACTGGGCTGAACACTGAAGCTTTCTTT. Protein product: CSASTGLNTEAFF.

This clonotype was counted only a few times. V and J are TRBV7-9 and TRBJ1-1; tentatively, D is TRBD1 (6 bases). Germline V gives CDR1 SEHNR, CDR2 FQNEAQ (reference sequence). The length of the CDR3 is 15 residues. Trimming took off 5 bases at V and 5 bases at J, with 18 bases between the two ends. DNA of the CDR3: TGTGCCAGCAGCGTGACAGGAACGGGATGGACTGAAGCTTTCTTT. This codes for CASSVTGTGWTEAFF.

The chain links TRBV20-1 to TRBJ1-4, with D maybe TRBD1 (5 bases). V shed 0 bases and J shed 7 bases, with 15 bases lying between them. Germline V CDR1 and CDR2: DFQATT, SNEGSKA (reference sequence). The CDR3 is 15 amino acids. Here the CDR3 reads CSAREQQGLGEKLFF. The CDR3 region has the DNA TGCAGTGCTAGAGAGCAGCAGGGATTGGGTGAAAAACTGTTTTTT.

The chain has TRBV28 and TRBJ1-2; a weak D match, TRBD1 (6 bases). Germline CDR1 is MDHEN and CDR2 is SYDVKM. With 2 bases removed from V and 4 bases from J, the gap between germline ends came to 11 bases. The CDR3 totals 14 residues. CDR3 in amino acids: CASSLKGVIYGYTF. The CDR3 nucleotides read TGTGCCAGCAGTTTAAAGGGGGTAATCTATGGCTACACCTTC.

The chain uses TRBV2 and TRBJ2-5, with TRBD1 matching over 9 bases. Germline V lookup: CDR1 SNHLY, CDR2 FYNNEI. This CDR3 region has 13 residues. Trimming at V came to 4 bases and at J to 11 bases, leaving 8 bases not matched to a gene. The CDR3 DNA sequence: TGTGCCAGCAGTGGGGACAGGGTCCACGGGCAGTACTTC. It translates to CASSGDRVHGQYF.

This clonotype was detected ten times or more. V is TRBV12-3 or TRBV12-4 and J is TRBJ2-6; the D gene is possibly TRBD2 (6 bases). Trimming cost V 6 bases and J 1 base, with 10 bases left between them. The CDR3 consists of 15 residues. CDR3 protein: CASRPLASGANVLTF. In DNA form, the CDR3 reads TGTGCCAGCAGACCACTAGCATCTGGGGCCAACGTCCTGACTTTC.

At least ten counts were recorded for this clonotype. The chain employs TRBV12-3 or TRBV12-4 and TRBJ2-7; tentative D call: TRBD1 (6 bases). The CDR3 contains 14 residues. Trimming cost V 5 bases and J 0 bases, with 11 bases left between them. For the CDR3, the DNA is TGTGCCAGCAGTCTCGGACAGCCCTCCTACGAGCAGTACTTC. This translates into CASSLGQPSYEQYF.

The CDR3 here is CASSRQAMTDTQYF. DNA for the CDR3: TGTGCCAGCAGTCGGCAGGCGATGACAGATACGCAGTATTTT. The chain uses TRBV28 and TRBJ2-3; no firm D call. The V gene's germline CDR1 is MDHEN and CDR2 SYDVKM. The CDR3 has 14 residues. V gave up 5 bases and J gave up 3 bases, with 12 bases separating them.

The gene calls are TRBV7-3 and TRBJ2-2, with D perhaps matching TRBD2 (5 bases). Trimming pared 5 bases from V and 10 bases from J, leaving 14 bases between. Germline V gene data show CDR1 as SGHTA and CDR2 as FQGTGA. The CDR3 length is 13 residues. CDR3 sequence: CASSRAGLEELFF. The CDR3 DNA reads TGTGCCAGCAGCCGGGCGGGCCTTGAGGAGCTGTTTTTT.